The 15 T cell receptor beta chains presented below share a single source sample, sequenced in a study of shared clonotypes between healthy human individuals. Assay: immunoSEQ multiplex PCR; the TCRdb copy retains only in-frame clones and omits some. The sample records about 960,000 clones, over 60% being singletons. Material for sequencing was memory CD4+ T cells sorted from blood. Subset meaning: CD45RA-negative fraction. The receptors here all came from a man between 18 and 29 years old in good health.

This clone occurred a few times. The chain carries TRBV30 and TRBJ1-6; the D gene is possibly TRBD1 (5 bases). The CDR3 contains 14 residues. Germline CDR1 is GTSNPN and CDR2 is SVGIG (reference sequence). Trimming cost V 0 bases and J 10 bases, with 13 bases left between them. The CDR3 loop reads CAWSVLTAGSPLHF. In DNA form, the CDR3 reads TGTGCCTGGAGTGTACTGACAGCGGGGTCACCCCTCCACTTT.

The genes are TRBV5-4 and TRBJ1-6; no clear D. This CDR3 region has 13 residues. With 0 bases removed from V and 8 bases from J, the gap between germline ends came to 6 bases. Germline CDR1 reads SGHNT; CDR2 reads YYREEE (reference sequence). The CDR3: CASSLEGYSPLHF. CDR3 DNA: TGTGCCAGCAGCTTGGAGGGTTATTCACCCCTCCACTTT.

The chain couples TRBV11-3 to TRBJ1-1; TRBD1 matches 7 bases. V shed 0 bases and J 1 base; nucleotides not matched to a gene: 2. Germline-derived CDR1 and CDR2 are SGHNT and YENEEA. The CDR3 is made up of 15 amino acids. The CDR3 here is CASSLEGQTNTEAFF. The CDR3 region has the DNA TGTGCCAGCAGCTTAGAGGGACAGACGAACACTGAAGCTTTCTTT.

The V and J genes are TRBV28 and TRBJ1-2; 8 nucleotides agree with TRBD1. The junction had 16 bases not matched to a gene; V was cut back by 4 bases and J by 0 bases. The length of the CDR3 is 19 residues. Germline CDR1 reads MDHEN; CDR2 reads SYDVKM. In nucleotides, the CDR3 is TGTGCCAGCAGTTCACCGACAGGGGTCTCGTTCACTTCTAACTATGGCTACACCTTC. Its protein is CASSSPTGVSFTSNYGYTF.

The J gene is TRBJ2-3, the V gene TRBV2; unclear D gene. Germline lookup yields CDR1 SNHLY and CDR2 FYNNEI. This CDR3 region has 15 residues. Trimming shortened V by 4 bases and J by 0 bases, and 11 bases separated the two germline ends. This CDR3 reads CASSVKQPSTDTQYF. CDR3 sequence (DNA): TGTGCCAGCAGTGTAAAACAGCCTAGCACAGATACGCAGTATTTT.

The rearrangement uses TRBV11-2 and TRBJ2-7; TRBD2 matches at 7 bases. Germline V lookup: CDR1 SGHAT, CDR2 FQNNGV. With 2 bases clipped from V and 0 bases from J, the junction kept 7 bases outside the gene matches. The CDR3 covers 16 residues. The CDR3 nucleotides read TGTGCCAGCAGCTTACACTCCGGGACTAACTCCTACGAGCAGTACTTC. This sequence encodes CASSLHSGTNSYEQYF.

A single count supports this clone. The V gene is TRBV18, the J gene TRBJ2-1; TRBD2 is a possible D gene (5 bases). V was clipped by 1 base and J by 0 bases, with 7 bases between them. Germline assignment: CDR1 KGHSH and CDR2 LQKENI. CDR3 length: 15 residues. CDR3 in amino acids: CASSPRRDSYNEQFF. CDR3 DNA: TGTGCCAGCTCACCACGACGGGACTCCTACAATGAGCAGTTCTTC. Full variable domain (outside the CDR3, taken from reference TRBV18 and TRBJ2-1): NAGVMQNPRHLVRRRGQEARLRCSPMKGHSHVYWYRQLPEEGLKFMVYLQKENIIDESGMPKERFSAEFPKEGPSILRIQQVVRGDSAAYFCASSPRRDSYNEQFFGPGTRLTVL.

This clone was counted many times. This CDR3 is also generated by other DNA sequences in the sample. V gene TRBV5-6 combines with J gene TRBJ1-2, with D tentatively TRBD1 (6 bases). Between the trimmed V and J ends, which lost 0 bases and 2 bases, there was a span of 8 bases. This CDR3 is built from 14 residues. Germline lookup yields CDR1 SGHDT and CDR2 YYEEEE. The DNA of the CDR3 is TGTGCCAGCAGCTTGGCCGGACAGAACTATGGCTACACCTTC. It codes for CASSLAGQNYGYTF.

The gene calls are TRBV7-3 and TRBJ1-1; D perhaps matches TRBD1 (5 bases). Trimming removed 5 bases at V and 0 bases at J, with 10 bases between. The CDR3 spans 14 residues. Germline values: CDR1 SGHTA, CDR2 FQGTGA. CDR3 region: CASSPGGVNTEAFF. CDR3 in DNA: TGTGCCAGCAGCCCGGGAGGGGTGAACACTGAAGCTTTCTTT.

The chain has TRBV7-6 and TRBJ1-4; D might be TRBD1 (6 bases). V dropped 3 bases and J dropped 5 bases, with 10 bases sitting between them. The CDR3 sequence is 14 residues long. Looked up from germline, CDR1 is SGHVS and CDR2 is FNYEAQ. The CDR3 spells CASSFTGSNEKLFF. The CDR3 DNA is TGTGCCAGCAGCTTTACAGGGAGCAATGAAAAACTGTTTTTT.

J is TRBJ2-3 and V is TRBV6-5; D might be TRBD1 (6 bases). Germline CDR1 MNHEY, CDR2 SVGAGI. The CDR3 is made up of 14 amino acids. V was shortened by 7 bases and J by 2 bases, with 13 bases between the two germline ends. CDR3 coding DNA: TGTGCCAGCACCCATCTGGGGGCCACAGATACGCAGTATTTT. Translating gives CASTHLGATDTQYF.

The chain carries TRBV7-2 and TRBJ2-3; D unresolved. Trimming pared 1 base from V and 1 base from J, leaving 9 bases between. In germline, CDR1 is SGHTA, CDR2 FQGNSA. There are 15 residues in the CDR3. The CDR3 loop is CASSLEALGTDTQYF. DNA for the CDR3: TGTGCCAGCAGCTTAGAGGCACTTGGCACAGATACGCAGTATTTT.

The chain links TRBV7-2 to TRBJ2-3, with D unresolved. This CDR3 has 13 amino acids. Trimming stripped 5 bases from V and 7 bases from J, with 13 bases between. Looked up from germline, CDR1 is SGHTA and CDR2 is FQGNSA. CDR3: CASSIVSANTQYF. CDR3 bases: TGTGCCAGCAGCATAGTCTCGGCTAATACGCAGTATTTT.

The rearrangement links TRBV6-5 to TRBJ2-5; 8 positions match TRBD1. The V gene end was trimmed by 2 bases and the J gene end by 3 bases; junction bases not matched to a gene: 2. Germline CDR1 reads MNHEY; CDR2 reads SVGAGI. The CDR3 is 14 amino acids. The DNA for the CDR3 is TGTGCCAGCAGTTACGGGACAGGCAAAGAGACCCAGTACTTC. Its translation is CASSYGTGKETQYF.

V usage is TRBV19 and J usage is TRBJ2-7; 9 positions agree with TRBD1. V was pared by 6 bases and J by 1 base, with 10 bases of the junction left unmatched. The CDR3 runs 16 residues. Germline V gene data show CDR1 as LNHDA and CDR2 as SQIVND (reference sequence). The CDR3 sequence: CASRESGTGSSYEQYF. In nucleotides, the CDR3 is TGTGCCAGTAGGGAATCCGGGACAGGGAGTTCCTACGAGCAGTACTTC. Variable domain in full (rest from reference TRBV19 and TRBJ2-7): DGGITQSPKYLFRKEGQNVTLSCEQNLNHDAMYWYRQDPGQGLRLIYYSQIVNDFQKGDIAEGYSVSREKKESFPLTVTSAQKNPTAFYLCASRESGTGSSYEQYFGPGTRLTVT.